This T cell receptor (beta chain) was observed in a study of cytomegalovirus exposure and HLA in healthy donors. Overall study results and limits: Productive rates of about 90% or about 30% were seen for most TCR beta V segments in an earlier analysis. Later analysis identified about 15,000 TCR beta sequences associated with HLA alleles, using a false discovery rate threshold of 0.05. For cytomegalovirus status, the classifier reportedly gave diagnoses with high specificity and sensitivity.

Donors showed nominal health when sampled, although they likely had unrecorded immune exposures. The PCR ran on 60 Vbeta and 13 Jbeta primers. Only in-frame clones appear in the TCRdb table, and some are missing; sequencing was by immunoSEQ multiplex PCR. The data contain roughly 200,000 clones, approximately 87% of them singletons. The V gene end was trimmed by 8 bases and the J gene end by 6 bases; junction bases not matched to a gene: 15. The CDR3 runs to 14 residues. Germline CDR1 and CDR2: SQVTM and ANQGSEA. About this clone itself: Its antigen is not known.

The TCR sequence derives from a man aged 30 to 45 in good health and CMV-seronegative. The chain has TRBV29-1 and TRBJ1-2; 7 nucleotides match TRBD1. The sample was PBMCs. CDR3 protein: CSITPGQGEHGYTF. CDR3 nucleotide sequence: TGCAGCATCACGCCTGGGCAGGGGGAGCATGGCTACACCTTC. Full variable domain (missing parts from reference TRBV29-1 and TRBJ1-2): SAVISQKPSRDICQRGTSLTIQCQVDSQVTMMFWYRQQPGQSLTLIATANQGSEATYESGFVIDKFPISRPNLTFSTLTVSNMSPEDSSIYLCSITPGQGEHGYTFGSGTRLTVV.